These 19 T cell receptor beta chains were all obtained from the same sample, sequenced in a study of shared clonotypes between healthy human individuals. Measured with immunoSEQ multiplex PCR; TCRdb has only the in-frame clones, and not every one. The sample consists of approximately 2,300,000 clones, around 92% of them appearing once. The sequencing input was naive CD4+ T cells from PBMCs. Subset reported: CD45RA+ positively selected. All receptors come from a man aged 18 to 29 in good health. Some clones in this sample may be carry-over from other donors' samples.

This clone has more than one count but fewer than ten. The J gene is TRBJ1-3, the V gene TRBV7-2, with 7 bases identical to TRBD1. The CDR3 contains 15 residues. V lost 5 bases to trimming and J lost 3 bases; unmatched junction nucleotides: 7. Germline CDR1 and CDR2: SGHTA and FQGNSA. The CDR3 reads CASSTQGSGGNTIYF. CDR3 coding DNA: TGTGCCAGCAGCACACAGGGGTCTGGTGGAAACACCATATATTTT.

V is TRBV7-6 and J is TRBJ2-3; D unclear. CDR1 and CDR2 from the germline V gene are SGHVS and FNYEAQ. The V end lost 2 bases, the J end lost 10 bases, and 7 bases lay between the germline ends. The CDR3 length is 11 residues. The CDR3 sequence is CASSLTAAQYF. The DNA of the CDR3 is TGTGCCAGCAGCTTAACGGCTGCGCAGTATTTT.

The chain uses TRBV7-9 and TRBJ1-1; D perhaps matches TRBD1 (6 bases). Germline CDR1 SEHNR, CDR2 FQNEAQ (reference sequence). This CDR3 is 14 amino acids long. Trimming stripped 2 bases from V and 5 bases from J, with 12 bases between. CDR3 DNA: TGTGCCAGCAGCTTACAGGGGATCTTAACTGAAGCTTTCTTT. Amino acid sequence: CASSLQGILTEAFF.

Comments on this clone: Other DNA sequences in this sample translate to the same CDR3. The V call is TRBV5-1, the J call TRBJ2-7; D is uncertain. Germline values: CDR1 SGHRS, CDR2 YFSETQ. Trimming removed 0 bases from V and 4 bases from J, with 5 bases in between. The CDR3 sequence is 12 residues long. The CDR3 DNA is TGCGCCAGCAGCTTGGTCGGATACGAGCAGTACTTC. Translation gives CASSLVGYEQYF. The full variable domain, with the rest looked up from reference TRBV5-1 and TRBJ2-7, is KAGVTQTPRYLIKTRGQQVTLSCSPISGHRSVSWYQQTPGQGLQFLFEYFSETQRNKGNFPGRFSGRQFSNSRSEMNVSTLELGDSALYLCASSLVGYEQYFGPGTRLTVT.

As to this clone: This same CDR3 is encoded by further DNA sequences in the sample. The rearrangement joins TRBV5-1 to TRBJ2-3, with 10 bases matching TRBD2. V was clipped by 0 bases and J by 2 bases; unmatched bases: 3. Germline CDR1 and CDR2: SGHRS and YFSETQ. This CDR3 is built from 16 residues. In DNA, the CDR3 is TGCGCCAGCAGCTTGGAACTAGCGGGAACCACAGATACGCAGTATTTT. Its translation is CASSLELAGTTDTQYF.

The chain's CDR3 is CASSRGPGQGEETQYF. CDR3 in DNA: TGTGCCAGCAGCCGGGGACCGGGACAGGGGGAAGAGACCCAGTACTTC. The genes are TRBV21-1 and TRBJ2-5; the table's D call, TRBD1, was not checked against the DNA. TRBV21-1 is a pseudogene segment. This CDR3 is built from 16 residues.

The rearrangement uses TRBV11-1 and TRBJ2-3; D is ambiguous. Germline V gene sequence: CDR1 SGHAT, CDR2 FQDESV (reference sequence). The ends were cut back, 1 base at V and 6 bases at J, with 5 bases in the middle. This CDR3 comprises 12 residues. The CDR3 spells CASSLVGDTQYF. Written as DNA, the CDR3 is TGTGCCAGCAGCTTAGTTGGGGATACGCAGTATTTT.

This sequence joins TRBV19 and TRBJ1-5; 9 nucleotides align to TRBD1. Germline V gene lookup returns CDR1 LNHDA and CDR2 SQIVND (reference sequence). This CDR3 is built from 15 residues. J lost 6 bases, V lost 4 bases, and 7 bases had no gene match. CDR3 loop: CASSRGQGTSQPQHF. The CDR3 nucleotides are TGTGCCAGTAGTAGAGGACAGGGGACGAGTCAGCCCCAGCATTTT.

This clone was detected once. The chain links TRBV6-1 to TRBJ2-1, with D tentatively TRBD1 or TRBD2 (7 bases each). Looked up from germline, CDR1 is MNHNS and CDR2 is SASEGT. The V and J ends lost 1 base and 1 base respectively, with 17 bases between them. The CDR3 is made up of 18 amino acids. In DNA form, the CDR3 reads TGTGCCAGCAGTGAAGTAAGGGGGGGGACAGCATCCTACAATGAGCAGTTCTTC. This gives the protein CASSEVRGGTASYNEQFF.

The chain is built from TRBV30 and TRBJ2-7; 11 positions match TRBD2. Germline CDR1 and CDR2: GTSNPN and SVGIG (reference sequence). V shed 2 bases, J shed 3 bases, and the junction held 3 bases outside the gene matches. The CDR3 consists of 14 residues. The CDR3 reads CAWSTLAGVYEQYF. DNA of the CDR3: TGTGCCTGGAGTACACTAGCGGGAGTCTACGAGCAGTACTTC.

The gene calls are TRBV28 and TRBJ1-4, with 7 bases fitting TRBD1. Germline V lookup: CDR1 MDHEN, CDR2 SYDVKM. There are 16 residues in the CDR3. The junction had 15 bases not matched to a gene; V was cut back by 6 bases and J by 8 bases. The CDR3 sequence is CASSSSTGAQGEKLFF. For the CDR3, the DNA is TGTGCCAGCAGCTCATCTACAGGGGCGCAGGGGGAAAAACTGTTTTTT.

This clone was seen just once. In DNA, the CDR3 is TGTGCCAGCAGCTCCTTGACGGGACTTACCTACGAGCAGTACTTC. Protein: CASSSLTGLTYEQYF. The rearrangement joins TRBV5-4 to TRBJ2-7, with D maybe TRBD2 (6 bases). CDR1 and CDR2 (germline): SGHNT, YYREEE (reference sequence). The CDR3 extends over 15 amino acids. Trimming cost V 3 bases and J 2 bases, with 15 bases left between them.

This clone was seen just once. The rearrangement joins TRBV2 to TRBJ2-7, with 8 bases matching TRBD1. Germline trimming cut 3 bases from V and 2 bases from J; bases unmatched to any gene: 3. Germline CDR1 and CDR2: SNHLY and FYNNEI. The CDR3 contains 14 residues. The CDR3 sequence is CASSDQQGAYEQYF. In nucleotides, the CDR3 is TGTGCCAGCAGTGACCAACAGGGGGCCTACGAGCAGTACTTC.

The V call is TRBV29-1, the J call TRBJ2-3; TRBD2 matches at 8 bases. Germline V gene data show CDR1 as SQVTM and CDR2 as ANQGSEA. The J segment lost 5 bases and the V segment lost 6 bases, leaving 13 bases of the junction unmatched. The CDR3 has 15 amino acids. The CDR3 DNA is TGCAGCGTGCCCCCGGGACTAGGTAGAGAAGATACGCAGTATTTT. It translates to CSVPPGLGREDTQYF.

Points on this clone: Because the CDR3's place on the DNA is in doubt, the DNA is left out and the CDR3 is given as listed by TCRdb. V gene TRBV28 combines with J gene TRBJ1-2; TRBD1 reflects the table's D call only, with no check against the DNA. The CDR3 spans 14 amino acids, including both terminal residues. Germline V CDR1 and CDR2: MDHEN, SYDVKM. The CDR3 sequence: CASSSSGQGRGYTF.

This clone was observed once. The chain carries TRBV28 and TRBJ2-1, with D possibly matching TRBD2 (5 bases). Germline lookup yields CDR1 MDHEN and CDR2 SYDVKM. The CDR3 is 14 residues long. V was clipped by 7 bases and J by 8 bases, with 18 bases between them. DNA of the CDR3: TGTGCCAGCACCCCGTACCGGGAAGGTGATGAGCAGTTCTTC. This sequence encodes CASTPYREGDEQFF.

This chain links TRBV9 with TRBJ1-5; 7 nucleotides align to TRBD1. The CDR3 extends over 15 amino acids. Germline V CDR1 and CDR2: SGDLS, YYNGEE. Losses at the gene ends were 3 bases for V and 3 bases for J; bases not matched to a gene: 6. This CDR3 reads CASSAGTALNQPQHF. The CDR3 DNA is TGTGCCAGCAGCGCAGGGACAGCTCTCAATCAGCCCCAGCATTTT.

A remark on this clone: Other DNA sequences of this sample code for an identical CDR3. The chain employs TRBV29-1 and TRBJ1-4; 7 bases fit TRBD1. The CDR3 length is 14 residues. Germline V gives CDR1 SQVTM, CDR2 ANQGSEA. J gave up 0 bases and V 4 bases, and 2 bases lay outside the gene matches. As DNA, the CDR3 is TGCAGCGTTGTCGGGACAGCAACTAATGAAAAACTGTTTTTT. The encoded protein is CSVVGTATNEKLFF.

The gene calls are TRBV20-1 and TRBJ2-3; D ambiguous. The CDR3 covers 10 residues. Trimming took off 6 bases at V and 2 bases at J, with 3 bases between the two ends. The germline V gene has CDR1 DFQATT and CDR2 SNEGSKA (reference sequence). The CDR3 loop reads CSAATDTQYF. CDR3 nucleotides: TGCAGTGCCGCCACAGATACGCAGTATTTT.